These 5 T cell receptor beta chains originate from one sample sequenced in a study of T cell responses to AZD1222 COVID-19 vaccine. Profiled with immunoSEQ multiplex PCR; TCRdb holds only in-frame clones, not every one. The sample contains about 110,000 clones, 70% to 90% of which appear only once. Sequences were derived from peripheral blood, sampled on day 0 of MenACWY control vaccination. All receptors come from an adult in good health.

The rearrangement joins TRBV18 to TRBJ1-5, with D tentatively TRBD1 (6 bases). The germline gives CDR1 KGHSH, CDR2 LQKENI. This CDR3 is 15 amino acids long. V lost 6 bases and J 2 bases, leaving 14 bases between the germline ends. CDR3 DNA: TGTGCCAGCTCCCTCTCAGGGGACGGCAATCAGCCCCAGCATTTT. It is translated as CASSLSGDGNQPQHF.

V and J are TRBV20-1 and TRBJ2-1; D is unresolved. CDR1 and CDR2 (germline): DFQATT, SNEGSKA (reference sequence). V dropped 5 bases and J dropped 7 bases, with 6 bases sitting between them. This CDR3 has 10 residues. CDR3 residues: CSAGLNEQFF. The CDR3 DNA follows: TGCAGTGCTGGGCTAAATGAGCAGTTCTTC.

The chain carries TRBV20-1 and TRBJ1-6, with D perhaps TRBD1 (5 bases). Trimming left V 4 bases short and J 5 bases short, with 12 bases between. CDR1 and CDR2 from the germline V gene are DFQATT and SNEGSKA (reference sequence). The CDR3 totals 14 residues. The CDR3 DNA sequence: TGCAGTGCTACTGACAGTCGGAATAATTCACCCCTCCACTTT. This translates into CSATDSRNNSPLHF.

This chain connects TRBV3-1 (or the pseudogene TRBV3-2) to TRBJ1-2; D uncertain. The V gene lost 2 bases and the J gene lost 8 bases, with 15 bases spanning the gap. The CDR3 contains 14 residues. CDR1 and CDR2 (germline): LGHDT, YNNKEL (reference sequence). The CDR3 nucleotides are TGTGCCAGCAGCCAAAAGGGCGGGAATGGAGGCTACACCTTC. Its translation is CASSQKGGNGGYTF.

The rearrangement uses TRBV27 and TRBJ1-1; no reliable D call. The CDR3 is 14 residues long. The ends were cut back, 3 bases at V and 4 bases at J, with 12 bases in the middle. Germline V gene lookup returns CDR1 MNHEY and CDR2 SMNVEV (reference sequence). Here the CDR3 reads CASSFRMWGTEAFF. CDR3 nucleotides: TGTGCCAGCAGTTTTCGAATGTGGGGCACTGAAGCTTTCTTT.